The sample holds many counts of the clone carrying this T cell receptor (beta chain). Trimming removed 2 bases from V and 2 bases from J, with 10 bases in between. Germline CDR1 MNHEY, CDR2 SVGEGT. The CDR3 has 15 amino acids. This record belongs to a study of T-cell reconstitution after alpha-beta-depleted transplantation in children. It was with unique molecular identifiers that the TCRbeta library was prepared. TCRdb recomputed calls from the PCR reads with MiXCR, one row per CDR3 protein. The sample carries about 360,000 distinct CDR3 sequences, approximately 12% recorded once. Sequenced here: PBMCs, sampled from the stem cell graft. The clonotype originates from a human donor who donated a stem cell graft to a child with Fanconi anemia. V and J are TRBV6-2 or TRBV6-3 and TRBJ2-4; D uncertain. The CDR3 DNA is TGTGCCAGCAGTTACGACCGGGTCACCAAAAACATTCAGTACTTC. This encodes CASSYDRVTKNIQYF.